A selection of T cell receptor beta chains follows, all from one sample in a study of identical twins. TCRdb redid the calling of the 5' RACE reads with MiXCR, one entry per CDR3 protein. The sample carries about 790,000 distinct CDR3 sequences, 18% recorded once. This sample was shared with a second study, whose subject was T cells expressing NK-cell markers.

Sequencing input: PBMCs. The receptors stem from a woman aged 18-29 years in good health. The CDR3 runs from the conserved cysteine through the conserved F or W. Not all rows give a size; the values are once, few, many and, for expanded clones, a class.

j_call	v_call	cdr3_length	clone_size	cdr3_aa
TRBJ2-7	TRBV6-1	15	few	CASSTRDRGANEQYF
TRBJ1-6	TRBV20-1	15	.	CSAIRRQGDNSPLHF
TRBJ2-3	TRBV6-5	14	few	CASSYLAGGDTQYF
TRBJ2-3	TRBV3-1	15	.	CASSQRLAALGTQYF
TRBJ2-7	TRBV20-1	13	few	CSAEDDRSYEQYF
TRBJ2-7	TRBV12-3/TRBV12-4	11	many	CASSRLGEQYF
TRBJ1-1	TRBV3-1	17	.	CASSHPYGGTLGTEAFF
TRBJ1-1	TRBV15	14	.	CATSREDRDTEAFF
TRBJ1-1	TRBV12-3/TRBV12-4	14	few	CASSPQGSTDEAFF
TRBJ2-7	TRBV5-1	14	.	CASSLAVIPYEQYF
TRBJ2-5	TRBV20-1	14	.	CSARVSGLLETQYF
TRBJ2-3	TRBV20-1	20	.	CSAVEALGHNTMYRTDTQYF
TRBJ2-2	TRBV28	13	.	CASTVASTGELFF
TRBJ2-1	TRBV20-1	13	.	CSARIPTGGEQFF
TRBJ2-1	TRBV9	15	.	CASSAGLAGGNEQFF
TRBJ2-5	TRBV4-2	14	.	CASSQVAVKETQYF
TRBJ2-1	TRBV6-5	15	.	CASSYPGQGNNEQFF
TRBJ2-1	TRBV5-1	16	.	CASSLASLAGYNEQFF
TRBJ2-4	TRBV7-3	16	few	CASSIQGPSGINIQYF
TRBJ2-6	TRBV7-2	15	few	CASSLVRAGANVLTF
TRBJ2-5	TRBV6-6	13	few	CASRTSTDAAQYF
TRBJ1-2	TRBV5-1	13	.	CASSGGDGYGYTF
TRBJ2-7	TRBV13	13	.	CASSHGRSNEQYF
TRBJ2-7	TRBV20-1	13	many	CSARDLAGYEQYF
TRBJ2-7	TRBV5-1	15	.	CASSGGSGASYEQYF
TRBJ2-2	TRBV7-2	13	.	CASSQQGGGELFF
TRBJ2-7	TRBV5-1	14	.	CASSFGTLHYEQYF
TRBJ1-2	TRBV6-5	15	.	CASSYSPVGNYGYTF
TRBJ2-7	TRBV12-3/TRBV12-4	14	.	CASSKSIHSYEQYF
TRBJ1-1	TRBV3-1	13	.	CASSQETVNEAFF
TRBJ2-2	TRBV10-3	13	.	CAIAPERAGELFF
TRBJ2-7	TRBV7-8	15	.	CASSLAPQGFYEQYF
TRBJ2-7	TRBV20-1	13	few	CSVGRDWGLEQYF
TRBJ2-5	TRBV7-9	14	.	CASNSAGGQETQYF
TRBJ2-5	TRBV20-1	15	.	CSARQGGRPEETQYF
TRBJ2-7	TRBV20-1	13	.	CSVQGGSSYEQYF
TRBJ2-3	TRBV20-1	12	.	CSPRAGADTQYF
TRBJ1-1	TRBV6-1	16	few	CASSRRGLAMNTEAFF
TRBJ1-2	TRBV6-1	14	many	CASSGRTANYGYTF
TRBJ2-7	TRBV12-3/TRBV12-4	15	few	CASKAGTGGKDEQYF
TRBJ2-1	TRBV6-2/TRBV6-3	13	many	CASSPRDYNEQFF
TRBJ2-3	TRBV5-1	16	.	CASSLDGGLGTDTQYF
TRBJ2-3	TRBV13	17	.	CASSLGGGLVNADTQYF
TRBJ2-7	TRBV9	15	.	CASSVEGGSHHEQYF
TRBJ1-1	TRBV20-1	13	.	CSAGRQTNTESFF
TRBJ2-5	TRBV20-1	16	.	CSASRLAGGRSETQYF
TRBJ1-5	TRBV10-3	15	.	CAISAGQHSNQPQHF